This entry is about one T cell receptor beta chain. The antigen is undetermined. Over several immunoSEQ plates, each subset's genomic DNA was distributed in even portions. This table comes from immunoSEQ multiplex PCR, and its TCRdb copy is limited to in-frame clones, with some not included. The table lists roughly 2.1 million clones, under 95% of them singletons. The sample belongs to a study of shared clonotypes between healthy human individuals. Study in general: Each donor's CD4 naive and CD4 memory cells filled three plates apiece, CD8 naive two, and CD8 memory one. Study observations and caveats: Clonotypes which were not shared had lower generation probabilities than clonotypes that all four donors shared.

The naive CD8 subset, CD45RO-negative cells positively selected for CCR7, excluded terminally differentiated effector memory CD45RA+ cells. The CDR3 has 15 residues. Losses at the gene ends were 7 bases for V and 3 bases for J; bases not matched to a gene: 10. The germline CDR1 and CDR2 sequences are SGHTA and FQGNSA. Sequencing was carried out using naive CD8+ T cells from PBMCs. The origin of this receptor is a man aged 18-30 years in good health. Some clones in this sample may be carry-over from other donors' samples. V and J are TRBV7-2 and TRBJ2-7, with 9 positions matching TRBD1. The DNA for the CDR3 is TGTGCCAGCATCGACAGGGGGGCTGCCAACTACGAGCAGTACTTC. Protein product: CASIDRGAANYEQYF.